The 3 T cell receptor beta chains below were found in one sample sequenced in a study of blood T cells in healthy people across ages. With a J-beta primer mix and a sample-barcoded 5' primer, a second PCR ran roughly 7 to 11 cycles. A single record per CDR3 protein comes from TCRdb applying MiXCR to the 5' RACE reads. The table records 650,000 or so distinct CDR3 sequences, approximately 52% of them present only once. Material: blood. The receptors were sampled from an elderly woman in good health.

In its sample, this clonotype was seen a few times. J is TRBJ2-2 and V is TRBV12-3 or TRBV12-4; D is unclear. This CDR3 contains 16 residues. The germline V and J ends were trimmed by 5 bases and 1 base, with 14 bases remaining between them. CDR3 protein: CASSPHSPMNTGELFF. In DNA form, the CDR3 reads TGTGCCAGCAGTCCGCATTCACCGATGAACACCGGGGAGCTGTTTTTT.

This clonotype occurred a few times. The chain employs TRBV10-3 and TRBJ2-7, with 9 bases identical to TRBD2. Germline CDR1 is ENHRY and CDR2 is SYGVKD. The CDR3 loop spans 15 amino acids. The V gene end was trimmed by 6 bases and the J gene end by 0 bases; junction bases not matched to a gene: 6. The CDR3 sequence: CAIRKTSGLSYEQYF. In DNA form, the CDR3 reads TGTGCCATCAGAAAGACTAGCGGACTCTCCTACGAGCAGTACTTC.

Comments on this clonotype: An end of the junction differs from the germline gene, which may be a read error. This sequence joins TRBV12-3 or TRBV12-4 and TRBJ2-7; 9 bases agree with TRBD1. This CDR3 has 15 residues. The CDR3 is CTSNRGQGPVYEQYF. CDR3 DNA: TGTACCAGCAACCGCGGACAGGGGCCGGTCTACGAGCAGTACTTC.